Below are 10 T cell receptor beta chains sequenced from a single sample in a study of T-cell memory formation after mild COVID-19. MiXCR, applied by TCRdb to the 5' RACE reads, yields one record per CDR3 protein. Of approximately 430,000 distinct CDR3 sequences in the sample, about a quarter were seen once. Sequencing was carried out using PBMCs or a T cell subset sorted from them (not recorded which). These receptors were taken from an adult woman who had mild COVID-19 (a few samples of this study predate the infection). Cell type and time point are not known.

The rearrangement links TRBV7-6 to TRBJ2-3, with D unclear. CDR1 SGHVS and CDR2 FNYEAQ come from the germline V gene. The CDR3 contains 14 residues. Deletions cut 5 bases from V and 4 bases from J, with 13 bases between. The CDR3 spells CASSLGRASDTQYF. DNA of the CDR3: TGTGCCAGCAGCCTCGGCCGCGCATCAGATACGCAGTATTTT.

The chain links TRBV20-1 to TRBJ1-4; 7 bases align to TRBD1. CDR1 is DFQATT, CDR2 SNEGSKA, per germline (reference sequence). The CDR3 contains 15 residues. V lost 5 bases and J lost 2; bases outside the gene matches: 8. The CDR3 DNA reads as TGCAGTGCTCAAGAACAGGGGAGGACTAATGAAAAACTGTTTTTT. Translated: CSAQEQGRTNEKLFF.

This clonotype appeared a few times. The chain is built from TRBV12-3 or TRBV12-4 and TRBJ2-5; 9 bases map to TRBD1. The CDR3 consists of 15 residues. V lost 5 bases, J lost 3 bases, and 7 bases stayed unmatched. CDR3 in DNA: TGTGCCAGCAGTCCGGGGACAGGGCTAAAAGAGACCCAGTACTTC. Protein: CASSPGTGLKETQYF.

The genes are TRBV7-9 and TRBJ1-6; maybe TRBD1 (5 bases). The length of the CDR3 is 17 residues. The V end lost 3 bases, the J end lost 0 bases, and 12 bases lay between the germline ends. Germline CDR1 is SEHNR and CDR2 is FQNEAQ (reference sequence). The CDR3 protein is CASSFGGGSSYNSPLHF. The CDR3 DNA follows: TGTGCCAGCAGCTTCGGCGGGGGGAGCTCCTATAATTCACCCCTCCACTTT.

This clonotype was seen only a few times. One end of the junction fails to match germline, which may point to a read error. The chain uses TRBV12-3 or TRBV12-4 and TRBJ2-1; 11 bases are a match to TRBD2. The CDR3 runs 14 residues. CDR3 residues: CASSLAGGQGEQFF. The CDR3 DNA sequence: TGTGCCAGCAGCTTAGCGGGGGGGCAGGGTGAGCAGTTCTTC.

This clonotype occurred a few times. This chain uses TRBV6-5 with TRBJ2-2, with D possibly matching TRBD2 (5 bases). The CDR3 has 16 amino acids. In germline, CDR1 is MNHEY, CDR2 SVGAGI. Trimming removed 1 base at V and 1 base at J, with 10 bases between. The chain's CDR3 is CASSYYRAGNTGELFF. Here the CDR3 DNA reads TGTGCCAGCAGTTACTATCGGGCGGGGAACACCGGGGAGCTGTTTTTT.

V gene TRBV11-3 combines with J gene TRBJ2-1, with 8 nucleotides matching TRBD2. This CDR3 comprises 14 residues. The V gene's germline CDR1 is SGHNT and CDR2 YENEEA. The ends lost 4 bases at V and 7 bases at J; junction bases unmatched: 6. The CDR3 protein is CASSSSGGLNEQFF. The DNA for the CDR3 is TGTGCCAGCAGCTCCTCGGGGGGGCTTAATGAGCAGTTCTTC.

This clonotype has only a few counts. The CDR3 DNA sequence: TGTGCCAGCAGCTTCTTCTCGTATCGCGGGACGAGGGAGACCCAGTACTTC. Translation: CASSFFSYRGTRETQYF. V is TRBV7-9 and J is TRBJ2-5; a possible D gene is TRBD2 (6 bases). This CDR3 contains 17 residues. Looked up from germline, CDR1 is SEHNR and CDR2 is FQNEAQ (reference sequence). V shed 3 bases and J shed 5 bases, with 22 bases lying between them.

The chain is built from TRBV12-3 or TRBV12-4 and TRBJ1-1, with 7 bases lining up with TRBD1. The CDR3 runs 17 residues. J lost 0 bases, V lost 7 bases, and 14 bases had no gene match. The CDR3 here is CASISGQAASMNTEAFF. The CDR3 DNA reads as TGTGCCAGCATTTCTGGACAGGCCGCCTCGATGAACACTGAAGCTTTCTTT.

This clonotype was seen a few times. This chain connects TRBV12-3 or TRBV12-4 to TRBJ1-2, with D perhaps TRBD1 (6 bases). Trimming cost V 2 bases and J 5 bases, with 6 bases left between them. This CDR3 contains 12 residues. Here the CDR3 reads CASSLTGYGYTF. The CDR3 DNA reads TGTGCCAGCAGTTTAACAGGGTATGGCTACACCTTC.